This TCR beta chain was identified during a study of T-cell memory formation after mild COVID-19 (dated by TCRdb to the early 2020s). At the level of the whole study: Most TCR sequence clusters were specific to one of the two donors. In a couple of donors, T-cell clones that expanded and contracted after mild COVID-19 were followed by sequencing TCRalpha and TCRbeta repertoires longitudinally. The cohort was made up of two young adult volunteers, one female and one male, who were previously healthy.

The full study reports these points: Contracting CD4+ clones were found mainly in CM and EM memory subsets, while CD8+ clones were enriched in EMRA. Clones contracting from day 15 to 85 had balanced CD4/CD8 phenotypes, while a second wave expanding from day 15 to 37 was biased towards CD4+. SARS-CoV-2 specificity of the second-wave clones peaking on day 37 was not confirmed. Some responding clones were detected in pre-infection memory, which suggested that pre-existing cross-reactive memory T cells had joined the SARS-CoV-2 response. Only a couple of mild cases were covered in the study, and larger cohorts including severe cases with pre-infection samples were considered necessary.

Ficoll-Paque density gradient centrifugation was used to isolate PBMCs. The CDR3 runs 15 residues from the cysteine to the phenylalanine. Just the 45-base CDR3 DNA is kept, in frame starting at base 1. V trim: 3 bases; J trim: 1 base; unmatched bases: 3. CDR1 and CDR2 were assigned from the germline V gene as SGHRS and YFSETQ. Sequenced on an Illumina NovaSeq 6000. cDNA libraries for TCRalpha and TCRbeta were prepared by 5'RACE using constant-segment primers, with sample barcodes and unique molecular identifiers added. Trizol reagent was used to extract RNA from every sample. Amplification of the libraries took two PCR steps, and the second step added a second sample barcode plus Illumina TruSeq adapters. Libraries were sequenced on an Illumina NovaSeq with 2 x 150 bp paired-end reads. As for the original processing: Demultiplexing of reads and collapsing into UMI-guided consensus sequences were performed with migec v1.2.7. Using mixcr v2.1.11, the UMI consensuses were aligned to TRA and TRB V and J templates and assembled into clonotypes. Clonotypes were classified as expanded or contracted when called significant by both edgeR and NoisET, with noise models trained on biological replicates. For edgeR calls, the cutoffs were a false discovery rate-adjusted p below 0.01 and a log2 fold-change threshold of 1. As an exploratory analysis of dynamics, max-normalized trajectories of the 1000 most abundant clonotypes were examined by PCA with hierarchical clustering. The CD4 or CD8 phenotype of responding clones was assigned using the separately sequenced CD4+ and CD8+ repertoires. In-frame beta chains were kept once TCRdb had trimmed the public reads at Q25 with fastp and called clones with MiXCR. CDR3 protein sequences are deduplicated, and each keeps its most common genes and DNA. The V and J calls were determined by TCRdb, not by the authors. The table for this sample lists around 110,000 distinct CDR3 sequences; under 15% of them were counted only once. The ten largest account for less than 40% of the sample.

Concerning this clonotype itself: No antigen is known for it. No base-level quality is on record; no much larger clone is a single base apart.

The V gene is TRBV5-1 and the J gene is TRBJ2-3; 9 bases in between match TRBD1. The receptor comes from a man younger than 30 who had mild COVID-19 (a few samples of this study predate the infection). The sample titles of this study are shuffled in the database, so cell type and time point are left out; the donor was told from shared clones. The sequencing sample was made of PBMCs or a T cell subset sorted from them (not recorded which). The nucleotide sequence reads TGCGCCAGCAGCTGGGGGGACAGGGGCACAGATACGCAGTATTTT. This sequence encodes CASSWGDRGTDTQYF. The CDR3 plus the reference TRBV5-1 and TRBJ2-3 genes for the other parts give the full variable domain: KAGVTQTPRYLIKTRGQQVTLSCSPISGHRSVSWYQQTPGQGLQFLFEYFSETQRNKGNFPGRFSGRQFSNSRSEMNVSTLELGDSALYLCASSWGDRGTDTQYFGPGTRLTVL.